This TCR beta chain was sequenced for a study of radiation and T cells in renal cell carcinoma. Trimming removed 5 bases from V and 0 bases from J, with 4 bases in between. CDR1 is SEHNR, CDR2 FQNEAQ, per germline (reference sequence). The CDR3 has 12 amino acids. The protocol was immunoSEQ multiplex PCR, while the TCRdb copy is restricted to in-frame clones and leaves out a portion. The table lists tens of thousands of clones, just over 85% of them singletons, with about 23% in the top ten. Time point here: blood 2 weeks post-SBRT. Specified treatment: 15 Gy SBRT to primary tumor, nephrectomy 4 weeks later.

Sequencing was performed on blood, taken from a patient whose treatment included radiotherapy and nephrectomy. The chain combines TRBV7-9 with TRBJ1-1; no definite D call. This TCR was sampled from a woman aged 45-60 years with renal cell carcinoma. CDR3 bases: TGTGCCAGCAGCCATGTGAACACTGAAGCTTTCTTT. Residues: CASSHVNTEAFF.